The rows below give T cell receptor beta chains drawn from one sample of a study of blood T cells in healthy people across ages. One entry per CDR3 protein, called by TCRdb with MiXCR from the 5' RACE reads. The sample lists about a million distinct CDR3 sequences, about 48% occurring once. The sample consisted of blood. These TCRs come from a man aged 30 to 45 in good health. The CDR3 runs from the conserved cysteine through the conserved F or W. The order of the fields is V gene, D gene, J gene, clone size, CDR3 DNA, CDR3 protein. The D gene is left open where the match is weak. Expanded clones get a size class; other rows say once, few or many, or leave the size out.

TRBV10-3	.	TRBJ2-7	.	TGTGCCATCAGTGAGTCGATGGCCACCTACGAGCAGTACTTC	CAISESMATYEQYF
TRBV3-1	TRBD2	TRBJ2-7	.	TGTGCCAGCAGTCGTAGCGGGGGGCCCTACGAGCAGTACTTC	CASSRSGGPYEQYF
TRBV10-3	TRBD1	TRBJ2-3	few	TGTGCCATCAGCGACAGGGTGGATACGCAGTATTTT	CAISDRVDTQYF
TRBV2	.	TRBJ2-5	.	TGTGCCAGCAGCTTAAATCGCGGAGGCCAAGAGACCCAGTACTTC	CASSLNRGGQETQYF
TRBV6-5	TRBD1	TRBJ2-5	few	TGTGCCAGCAGTTACATAGGACAGGTTAAAGAGACCCAGTACTTC	CASSYIGQVKETQYF
TRBV6-5	TRBD1	TRBJ2-1	few	TGTGCCAGCAGTCACTTGACAGGGGCTGTCCGCAATGAGCAGTTCTTC	CASSHLTGAVRNEQFF
TRBV20-1	TRBD1	TRBJ1-5	.	TGCAGTGCTAGAGATTCGGGACAGGTCTATCAGCCCCAGCATTTT	CSARDSGQVYQPQHF
TRBV7-2	.	TRBJ2-5	few	TGTGCCAGCAGGAGAGGGCAGGGCCTCCAAGAGACCCAGTACTTC	CASRRGQGLQETQYF
TRBV11-2	.	TRBJ2-7	.	TGTGCCAGCAGCGTAAGCGGGTCCCGCAATGAGCAGTACTTC	CASSVSGSRNEQYF
TRBV21-1	.	TRBJ2-5	.	TGTGCCAGCAGCAAAGCGCTTTCGATAGGGCAGTACTTC	CASSKALSIGQYF
TRBV14	.	TRBJ1-1	.	TGTGCCAGCAGCCAAGCCCTAGGGCAGTACACTGAAGCTTTCTTT	CASSQALGQYTEAFF
TRBV29-1	TRBD1	TRBJ2-3	few	TGCAGCGTGACCTTTGAGACAGGGGGCATAGATACGCAGTATTTT	CSVTFETGGIDTQYF
TRBV15	.	TRBJ2-7	.	TGTGCCACCAGCAGAGATTTTGACAGCTCCTACGAGCAGTACTTC	CATSRDFDSSYEQYF
TRBV3-1	.	TRBJ2-1	.	TGTGCCAGCAGTCGCATAGGGGTGAGCTCCTACAATGAGCAGTTCTTC	CASSRIGVSSYNEQFF
TRBV20-1	TRBD2	TRBJ2-5	.	TGCAGTGCTAGATCCCTAGCGGGGGCGCAAGAGACCCAGTACTTC	CSARSLAGAQETQYF
TRBV6-5	TRBD1	TRBJ1-6	.	TGTGCCAGCAGATACGGGCGGACAGGGCGCTCACCCCTCCACTTT	CASRYGRTGRSPLHF
TRBV25-1	TRBD1	TRBJ2-7	.	TGTGCCAGCAGTGGGGACAGGTGGGGGGAGCAGTACTTC	CASSGDRWGEQYF
TRBV9	.	TRBJ2-6	.	TGTGCCGGCAGCGTAGTAGGCTCTGGGGCCAACGTCCTGACTTTC	CAGSVVGSGANVLTF
TRBV4-3	.	TRBJ2-7	.	TGCGCCAGCAGCCAAGAACGGGAAAACTCCTACGAGCAGTACTTC	CASSQERENSYEQYF
TRBV12-3/TRBV12-4	.	TRBJ1-2	.	TGTGCCAGCAGTTTAGACGGCCGAGGAGGCTGCACCTTC	CASSLDGRGGCTF
TRBV12-3/TRBV12-4	.	TRBJ2-5	.	TGTGCCAGCGGATATATGAGTGAGACCCAGTACTTC	CASGYMSETQYF
TRBV14	.	TRBJ1-2	.	TGTGCCAGCAGCCAAGTTCCCGCGAACTATGGCTACACCTTC	CASSQVPANYGYTF
TRBV12-3/TRBV12-4	.	TRBJ2-3	.	TGTGCCAGCAGTTTTGGGGGGCCGGTTAGCGCAGATACGCAGTATTTT	CASSFGGPVSADTQYF
TRBV4-3	TRBD2	TRBJ2-2	once	TGCGCCAGCAGCCAAGATCTGGCGGGGGGTTGGAACACCGGGGAGCTGTTTTTT	CASSQDLAGGWNTGELFF
TRBV4-1	.	TRBJ2-3	.	TGCGCCAGCAGCCAAGTGGTATCAACGGGAGACCCCCTCGGGGGATCTAGCACAGATACGCAGTATTTT	CASSQVVSTGDPLGGSSTDTQYF
TRBV27	TRBD1	TRBJ2-7	few	TGTGCCAGCAGTTTTCTCGGACAGGGGACTCCCTACGAGCAGTACTTC	CASSFLGQGTPYEQYF
TRBV4-1	TRBD1	TRBJ1-4	few	TGCGCCAGCAGCCTTGCAGGGGGACTGTTTTTT	CASSLAGGLFF
TRBV3-1	.	TRBJ1-2	.	TGTGCCAGCAGCCAAGAAGTGGGCAGCTACACCTTC	CASSQEVGSYTF
TRBV7-9	.	TRBJ2-1	.	TGTGCCAGCAGCCCCAGCGGGACAGATTACAATGAGCAGTTCTTC	CASSPSGTDYNEQFF
TRBV4-2	.	TRBJ2-2	.	TGTGCCAGCAGCCAAGGGGACCCCACCGGGGAGCTGTTTTTT	CASSQGDPTGELFF
TRBV27	TRBD1	TRBJ2-1	.	TGTGCCAGCAGTAGGGACTCCGGGACAGGGGCCCTATACAATGAGCAGTTCTTC	CASSRDSGTGALYNEQFF
TRBV13	.	TRBJ2-1	.	TGTGCCAGCAGCCCCCCCGGGAAGAATGAGCAGTTCTTC	CASSPPGKNEQFF
TRBV28	.	TRBJ2-5	few	TGTGCCAGCAGTATACGGAGAGACTACTCCCAAGAGACCCAGTACTTC	CASSIRRDYSQETQYF
TRBV11-2	.	TRBJ2-1	few	TGTGCCAGCAGCTTAGGGATAGGGCAGAATGAGCAGTTCTTC	CASSLGIGQNEQFF
TRBV9	.	TRBJ2-7	few	TGTGCCAGCAGCGTAGTGGAAGAAGGGTGGGAGCAGTACTTC	CASSVVEEGWEQYF
TRBV18	.	TRBJ2-3	few	TGTGCCAGCTCACCCTCGACAGACACAGATACGCAGTATTTT	CASSPSTDTDTQYF
TRBV25-1	.	TRBJ1-2	.	TGTGCCAGCAGTGAGGGGCAGCACTATGGCTACACCTTC	CASSEGQHYGYTF
TRBV4-1	.	TRBJ1-6	few	TGCGCCAGCAGCCAAGTGGCAGGGGCCTCACCCCTCCACTTT	CASSQVAGASPLHF
TRBV10-3	TRBD2	TRBJ2-1	few	TGTGCCATCAGTGAGTACAGCGGGGGACCCAGCAATGAGCAGTTCTTC	CAISEYSGGPSNEQFF
TRBV12-5	.	TRBJ2-1	.	TGTGCTAGTGCTCCGGGCCCGGCAAGCAATGAGCAGTTCTTC	CASAPGPASNEQFF
TRBV3-1	.	TRBJ2-7	few	TGTGCCAGCAGCCAAGAAGCCGGGAGAGAGTACTTC	CASSQEAGREYF
TRBV12-3/TRBV12-4	.	TRBJ2-7	many	TGTGCCAGCAGCTACACTGTCTACGAGCAGTACTTC	CASSYTVYEQYF
TRBV7-9	.	TRBJ2-5	few	TGTGCCATCCCAGACAGTCAAGAGACCCAGTACTTC	CAIPDSQETQYF
TRBV5-4	.	TRBJ1-2	few	TGTGCCTACGGGGAGGCCTCGGGGGATGGCTACACCTTC	CAYGEASGDGYTF
TRBV28	.	TRBJ1-2	few	TGTGCCAGCAGCCCAGGGTCGCGGGGCTACACCTTC	CASSPGSRGYTF
TRBV29-1	.	TRBJ2-7	.	TGCAGCGTTGAAGGGGCCGGGGCCTACTCCTACGAGCAGTACTTC	CSVEGAGAYSYEQYF
TRBV29-1	.	TRBJ1-2	.	TGCAGCGTTGAAACCCGGGGGGCTAACTATGGCTACACCTTC	CSVETRGANYGYTF
TRBV11-2	.	TRBJ2-3	.	TGTGCCAGCAGCTCAGGGGTGAGGGGTAGCACAGATACGCAGTATTTT	CASSSGVRGSTDTQYF
TRBV24-1	TRBD2	TRBJ2-3	many	TGTGCCACCAGTGATGCTGGACTAGCGGGGCTCACAGATACGCAGTATTTT	CATSDAGLAGLTDTQYF
TRBV7-2	TRBD2	TRBJ2-5	.	TGTGCCAGCAGCCCCCGGACTAGCGGGCGGGAGACCCAGTACTTC	CASSPRTSGRETQYF
TRBV29-1	.	TRBJ2-5	many	TGCAGCGTTGTTTTCAGTAACCAAGAGACCCAGTACTTC	CSVVFSNQETQYF
TRBV29-1	TRBD2	TRBJ2-7	few	TGCAGCGTTGAAGAGAGACTAGCGGGGGCCGAGCAGTACTTC	CSVEERLAGAEQYF
TRBV28	.	TRBJ2-7	many	TGTGCCAGCAGTTATTTCTACGAGCAGTACTTC	CASSYFYEQYF
TRBV29-1	.	TRBJ2-1	few	TGCAGCGTAATAGGGGGGGGGGCCGTCAATGAGCAGTTCTTC	CSVIGGGAVNEQFF